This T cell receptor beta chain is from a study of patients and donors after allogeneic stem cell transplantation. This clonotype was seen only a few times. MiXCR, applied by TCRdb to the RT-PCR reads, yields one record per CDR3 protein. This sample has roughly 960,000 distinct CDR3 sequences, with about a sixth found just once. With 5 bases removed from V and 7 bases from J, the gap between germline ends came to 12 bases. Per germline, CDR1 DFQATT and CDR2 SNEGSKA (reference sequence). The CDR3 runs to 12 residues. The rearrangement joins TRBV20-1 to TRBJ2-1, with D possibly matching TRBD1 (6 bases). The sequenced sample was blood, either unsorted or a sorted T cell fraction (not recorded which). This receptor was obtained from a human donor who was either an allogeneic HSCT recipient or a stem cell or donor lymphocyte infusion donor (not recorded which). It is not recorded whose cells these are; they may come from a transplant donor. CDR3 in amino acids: CSAYRVENEQFF. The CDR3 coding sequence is TGCAGTGCTTACAGGGTGGAGAATGAGCAGTTCTTC.